A single sample is the source of the 24 T cell receptor beta chains below, sequenced in a study of blood T cell repertoires in COVID-19. Profiling relied on immunoSEQ multiplex PCR, and the TCRdb table lists in-frame clones only, not all of them. The sample has 280,000 or so clones, around 87% seen once. Sample: PBMCs or T cells enriched from blood (not recorded which). These receptor sequences come from a woman aged 18-29 years with acute COVID-19.

The chain couples TRBV6-2 or TRBV6-3 to TRBJ1-1; D unclear. CDR3 size: 14 residues. V lost 2 bases and J lost 5, with 12 bases in between. In germline, CDR1 is MNHEY, CDR2 SVGEGT. The CDR3 DNA is TGTGCCAGCAGTTACGGGATAGCGGGAACTGAAGCTTTCTTT. Translating it yields CASSYGIAGTEAFF.

This chain links TRBV5-1 with TRBJ2-2, with 12 bases that match TRBD2. The CDR3 is 15 residues long. In germline, CDR1 is SGHRS, CDR2 YFSETQ. V lost 3 bases, J lost 7 bases, and 4 bases stayed unmatched. The CDR3 protein is CASSSSGREYGELFF. The CDR3 DNA is TGCGCCAGCAGCTCTAGCGGGAGGGAATACGGGGAGCTGTTTTTT.

The CDR3 DNA reads as TGTGCCAGTACCGTGCGAACGGGTGAAGCTTTCTTT. Translating it yields CASTVRTGEAFF. The chain links TRBV19 to TRBJ1-1; D remains unclear. With 7 bases removed from V and 7 bases from J, the gap between germline ends came to 13 bases. Germline CDR1 is LNHDA and CDR2 is SQIVND (reference sequence). This CDR3 comprises 12 residues.

The chain recombines TRBV5-1 with TRBJ2-3, with TRBD1 identical over 8 bases. V dropped 1 base and J dropped 0; count of bases not matched to a gene: 4. The germline V gene has CDR1 SGHRS and CDR2 YFSETQ. The CDR3 is 16 residues long. CDR3 protein: CASSLSRTGSTDTQYF. The CDR3 nucleotides read TGCGCCAGCAGCTTGTCCCGGACAGGGAGCACAGATACGCAGTATTTT.

The genes are TRBV11-3 and TRBJ2-3, with D perhaps TRBD2 (6 bases). The CDR3 totals 14 residues. Trimming pared 1 base from V and 4 bases from J, leaving 9 bases between. The V gene's germline CDR1 is SGHNT and CDR2 YENEEA. The CDR3 DNA follows: TGTGCCAGCAGCTTAGTAGGGACTTCAGATACGCAGTATTTT. Encoded protein: CASSLVGTSDTQYF.

This clone has just a few counts. V gene TRBV5-6 combines with J gene TRBJ2-5; no reliable D call. Germline CDR1 SGHDT, CDR2 YYEEEE. This CDR3 has 14 residues. V was shortened by 0 bases and J by 3 bases, with 9 bases between the two germline ends. CDR3 DNA: TGTGCCAGCAGCTTGGTCCAGTATAAAGAGACCCAGTACTTC. It yields the protein CASSLVQYKETQYF.

The sample holds a few counts of this clone. The chain joins TRBV6-5 to TRBJ2-1; D is possibly TRBD2 (6 bases). The ends were cut back, 7 bases at V and 0 bases at J, with 13 bases in the middle. The germline V gene has CDR1 MNHEY and CDR2 SVGAGI. The CDR3 covers 15 residues. CDR3 nucleotides: TGTGCCAGCAAGCTTAGCGGTAGCTCCTACAATGAGCAGTTCTTC. Translation: CASKLSGSSYNEQFF.

V is TRBV19 and J is TRBJ2-4; weak D call: TRBD1 (8 bases). Germline loops: CDR1 LNHDA, CDR2 SQIVND (reference sequence). Trimming pared 6 bases from V and 8 bases from J, leaving 17 bases between. This CDR3 spans 14 amino acids. CDR3 DNA: TGTGCCAGTAGAAGAACAGGGGGGGAGGACATTCAGTACTTC. It is translated as CASRRTGGEDIQYF.

The chain is built from TRBV28 and TRBJ2-4, with unresolved D. Germline V gene lookup returns CDR1 MDHEN and CDR2 SYDVKM. Trimming pared 3 bases from V and 7 bases from J, leaving 7 bases between. The CDR3 runs 12 residues. CDR3 in DNA: TGTGCCAGCAGTTTCCCCTTGAACATTCAGTACTTC. Its translation is CASSFPLNIQYF.

CDR3 region: CASSRKIGTSGTFYEQYF. As DNA, the CDR3 is TGTGCCAGCAGCCGAAAGATTGGGACTAGCGGAACCTTCTACGAGCAGTACTTC. This chain links TRBV7-6 with TRBJ2-7, with 11 positions matching TRBD2. Germline CDR1 SGHVS, CDR2 FNYEAQ. Trimming at V came to 5 bases and at J to 3 bases, leaving 15 bases not matched to a gene. The CDR3 spans 18 residues.

This clone was counted only a few times. The chain is built from TRBV18 and TRBJ2-1; perhaps TRBD1 as D (6 bases). The CDR3 consists of 15 residues. Trimming took 5 bases from V and 4 from J, leaving 15 bases between them. The germline CDR1 and CDR2 sequences are KGHSH and LQKENI. The CDR3, as DNA: TGTGCCAGCTCAGAGCAGGGGCAACTTTACAATGAGCAGTTCTTC. This encodes CASSEQGQLYNEQFF.

The J gene is TRBJ2-5, the V gene TRBV3-1 (or the pseudogene TRBV3-2); 9 nucleotides match TRBD2. The CDR3 is made up of 15 amino acids. Germline V gene sequence: CDR1 LGHDT, CDR2 YNNKEL (reference sequence). After removal of 2 bases from V and 3 bases from J, the junction contained 4 bases not matched to a gene. CDR3 coding DNA: TGTGCCAGCAGCCAACCTAGCGGGATAAAAGAGACCCAGTACTTC. This translates into CASSQPSGIKETQYF.

This chain connects TRBV7-2 to TRBJ1-2; D gene unclear. Trimming took off 7 bases at V and 4 bases at J, with 10 bases between the two ends. This CDR3 contains 12 residues. CDR1 and CDR2 from the germline V gene are SGHTA and FQGNSA. The CDR3 is CASTIGVYGYTF. As DNA, the CDR3 is TGTGCCAGCACCATCGGGGTCTATGGCTACACCTTC.

Concerning this clone itself: The same CDR3 can be traced to other DNA sequences in this sample. The chain employs TRBV6-5 and TRBJ1-5; D perhaps matches TRBD1 (5 bases). Trimming removed 8 bases at V and 4 bases at J, with 9 bases between. The CDR3 contains 12 residues. Germline values: CDR1 MNHEY, CDR2 SVGAGI. In DNA, the CDR3 is TGTGCCAGCGGAGCAGGGAATCAGCCCCAGCATTTT. Residues: CASGAGNQPQHF.

The chain employs TRBV25-1 and TRBJ1-4; D not resolved. The germline gives CDR1 MGHDK, CDR2 SYGVNS. The ends were cut back, 6 bases at V and 7 bases at J, with 18 bases in the middle. The CDR3 is 15 residues long. The CDR3 reads CASSDVALAGEKLFF. Here the CDR3 DNA reads TGTGCCAGCAGCGACGTGGCCCTAGCGGGTGAAAAACTGTTTTTT.

The chain employs TRBV7-8 and TRBJ2-7, with D possibly being TRBD2 (6 bases). Trimming took off 0 bases at V and 8 bases at J, with 14 bases between the two ends. In germline, CDR1 is SGHVS, CDR2 FQNEAQ. This CDR3 spans 14 amino acids. The CDR3 DNA reads as TGTGCCAGCAGCTTAGCGGGACTGACGGATAAGCAGTACTTC. This translates into CASSLAGLTDKQYF.

The chain carries TRBV28 and TRBJ2-2, with D unclear. Trimming shortened V by 6 bases and J by 6 bases, and 11 bases separated the two germline ends. This CDR3 region has 13 residues. Germline V lookup: CDR1 MDHEN, CDR2 SYDVKM. Here the CDR3 DNA reads TGTGCCAGCAGCCCGGGTAGACCCGGGGAGCTGTTTTTT. Its protein product is CASSPGRPGELFF.

The chain carries TRBV7-2 and TRBJ1-1; D might be TRBD1 (5 bases). The ends were cut back, 5 bases at V and 10 bases at J, with 23 bases in the middle. CDR1 is SGHTA, CDR2 FQGNSA, per germline. This CDR3 region has 15 residues. The CDR3 DNA is TGTGCCAGCAGCATACGAATCGGGGGTTCTGACGCAGCTTTCTTT. It specifies CASSIRIGGSDAAFF. Combining the CDR3 with reference TRBV7-2 and TRBJ1-1 gives the whole variable domain GAGVSQSPSNKVTEKGKDVELRCDPISGHTALYWYRQSLGQGLEFLIYFQGNSAPDKSGLPSDRFSAERTGGSVSTLTIQRTQQEDSAVYLCASSIRIGGSDAAFFGQGTRLTVV.

V usage is TRBV18 and J usage is TRBJ2-3, with 8 bases identical to TRBD1. Germline CDR1 and CDR2: KGHSH and LQKENI. The ends lost 2 bases at V and 6 bases at J; junction bases unmatched: 7. The CDR3 runs 15 residues. CDR3 region: CASSPLPTGADTQYF. As DNA, the CDR3 is TGTGCCAGCTCACCATTACCGACAGGGGCCGATACGCAGTATTTT.

The rearrangement links TRBV27 to TRBJ2-1; D uncertain. Germline V gene sequence: CDR1 MNHEY, CDR2 SMNVEV (reference sequence). The V end was cut by 2 bases, the J end by 7 bases, with 12 bases between. This CDR3 comprises 14 residues. CDR3 protein: CASSLGPTPNEQFF. DNA for the CDR3: TGTGCCAGCAGTTTAGGCCCGACTCCTAATGAGCAGTTCTTC.

J is TRBJ1-5 and V is TRBV7-8, with D perhaps matching TRBD1 (6 bases). The germline V gene has CDR1 SGHVS and CDR2 FQNEAQ. Trimming took off 5 bases at V and 0 bases at J, with 23 bases between the two ends. CDR3 size: 19 residues. CDR3 residues: CASSQYGRGPPYSNQPQHF. The DNA for the CDR3 is TGTGCCAGCAGCCAATATGGCAGGGGTCCCCCTTATAGCAATCAGCCCCAGCATTTT.

The J gene is TRBJ2-3, the V gene TRBV6-1; 11 nucleotides agree with TRBD2. The germline gives CDR1 MNHNS, CDR2 SASEGT. V dropped 3 bases and J dropped 1; count of bases not matched to a gene: 6. The CDR3 runs 17 residues. The CDR3, as DNA: TGTGCCAGCAGTGAGATCCTGGGACTAGCGGGCACAGATACGCAGTATTTT. It translates to CASSEILGLAGTDTQYF.

The V call is TRBV5-1, the J call TRBJ2-1; perhaps TRBD2 as D (6 bases). CDR3 length: 13 amino acids. Trimming took 6 bases from V and 7 from J, leaving 14 bases between them. In germline, CDR1 is SGHRS, CDR2 YFSETQ. CDR3 coding DNA: TGCGCCAGCAATCCGGGAGTTGGTAATGAGCAGTTCTTC. Residues: CASNPGVGNEQFF. The full variable domain, with the rest looked up from reference TRBV5-1 and TRBJ2-1, is KAGVTQTPRYLIKTRGQQVTLSCSPISGHRSVSWYQQTPGQGLQFLFEYFSETQRNKGNFPGRFSGRQFSNSRSEMNVSTLELGDSALYLCASNPGVGNEQFFGPGTRLTVL.

This rearrangement joins TRBV27 to TRBJ2-1, with 14 bases lining up with TRBD2. CDR3 length: 16 amino acids. Germline CDR1 MNHEY, CDR2 SMNVEV (reference sequence). The V gene end was trimmed by 4 bases and the J gene end by 6 bases; junction bases not matched to a gene: 5. The CDR3 nucleotides read TGTGCCAGCAGTTCCAAGACTAGCGGGAGGGGCAATGAGCAGTTCTTC. As protein: CASSSKTSGRGNEQFF.